This T cell receptor (beta chain) was found in a study of blood T cell repertoires in COVID-19. This table comes from immunoSEQ multiplex PCR, and its TCRdb copy is limited to in-frame clones, with some not included. Seen here are approximately 85,000 clones, 80% to 90% observed once, and the top ten hold 27%. The CDR3 is 14 amino acids. V was trimmed by 1 base and J by 5 bases, leaving 11 bases between them. Germline assignment: CDR1 SGHTA and CDR2 FQGNSA. The clonotype was recovered from a man in his fifties with active or convalescent COVID-19. Sequenced sample: peripheral blood. This chain connects TRBV7-2 to TRBJ2-5; D is perhaps TRBD2 (6 bases). For the CDR3, the DNA is TGTGCCAGCAGCTTAGTAGGGACTGGGGAGACCCAGTACTTC. Its protein product is CASSLVGTGETQYF.